A single sample gave rise to the 17 T cell receptor beta chains below, sequenced in a study of neurological immune-mediated disorders. Described time point: technical triplicate 2. TCRdb re-derived calls from the 5' RACE reads in MiXCR, one entry per CDR3 protein. The sample lists roughly 61,000 distinct CDR3 sequences, less than 25% occurring once. The specimen sequenced was PBMCs. These TCRs come from a man in his sixties with HTLV-1-associated myelopathy (HAM/TSP).

This clonotype was observed a handful of times. V and J are TRBV27 and TRBJ2-5; a weak D match, TRBD2 (6 bases). Trimming stripped 6 bases from V and 4 bases from J, with 21 bases between. In germline, CDR1 is MNHEY, CDR2 SMNVEV (reference sequence). The CDR3 is 16 amino acids. Here the CDR3 DNA reads TGTGCCAGCAGGTCCAAGGCGGGGTTTTCAGTAGAGACCCAGTACTTC. Amino acid sequence: CASRSKAGFSVETQYF.

The gene calls are TRBV5-1 and TRBJ1-5; D is uncertain. Germline CDR1 is SGHRS and CDR2 is YFSETQ. V lost 5 bases, J lost 0 bases, and 6 bases lay in between. The CDR3 runs 13 residues. In DNA form, the CDR3 reads TGCGCCAGCAGGTATGATAGCAATCAGCCCCAGCATTTT. This gives the protein CASRYDSNQPQHF.

There are many counts of this clonotype. CDR3 in DNA: TGCGCCAGCAGCTTCAGGGAAACAGATACGCAGTATTTT. Its translation is CASSFRETDTQYF. V and J are TRBV5-1 and TRBJ2-3; a weak D match, TRBD1 (5 bases). The germline V and J ends were trimmed by 2 bases and 3 bases, with 7 bases remaining between them. From germline, CDR1 is SGHRS and CDR2 YFSETQ. This CDR3 comprises 13 residues.

By share, this clonotype counts as medium-sized. This chain joins TRBV5-1 and TRBJ2-7; TRBD1 is a possible D gene (6 bases). Trimming left V 3 bases short and J 6 bases short, with 13 bases between. Germline assignment: CDR1 SGHRS and CDR2 YFSETQ. The CDR3 loop spans 13 amino acids. CDR3 bases: TGCGCCAGCAGCTACTTAACAGGGTTCGAGCAGTACTTC. Its protein product is CASSYLTGFEQYF.

The chain couples TRBV5-8 to TRBJ1-1; D is unresolved. Germline CDR1 SGHTS, CDR2 YDEGEE. V lost 0 bases and J lost 7, with 13 bases in between. The CDR3 has 14 amino acids. The CDR3 DNA reads as TGTGCCAGCAGCTTGGCGATTGCTAGTATTGAAGCTTTCTTT. Protein sequence: CASSLAIASIEAFF.

V gene TRBV9 combines with J gene TRBJ2-5; TRBD1 is a possible D gene (5 bases). The CDR3 extends over 14 amino acids. Trimming took off 1 base at V and 4 bases at J, with 11 bases between the two ends. CDR1 and CDR2 from the germline V gene are SGDLS and YYNGEE. Here the CDR3 DNA reads TGTGCCAGCAGCGTAACCAGGGTCGGAGAGACCCAGTACTTC. Translating it yields CASSVTRVGETQYF.

This clonotype was observed at least ten times. This sequence joins TRBV18 and TRBJ1-1; unclear D gene. V was shortened by 1 base and J by 1 base, with 10 bases between the two germline ends. The CDR3 sequence is 15 residues long. Germline values: CDR1 KGHSH, CDR2 LQKENI. The CDR3 is CASSPRNRENTEAFF. The CDR3, as DNA: TGTGCCAGCTCACCACGGAATCGGGAGAACACTGAAGCTTTCTTT.

The CDR3 reads CASKVAGGNEQFF. The CDR3 DNA follows: TGTGCCAGCAAGGTTGCGGGAGGTAATGAGCAGTTCTTC. The chain carries TRBV7-2 and TRBJ2-1; 8 bases are shared with TRBD2. The CDR3 spans 13 residues. Per the germline V gene, CDR1 is SGHTA and CDR2 is FQGNSA. Trimming removed 7 bases from V and 7 bases from J; junction bases left unmatched: 6.

There are many counts of this clonotype. This chain connects TRBV6-4 to TRBJ2-7, with TRBD2 matching 8 bases. V lost 9 bases and J lost 6; bases outside the gene matches: 13. The length of the CDR3 is 14 residues. The germline V gene encodes CDR1 MRHNA and CDR2 SNTAGT. CDR3 in DNA: TGTGCCAGTGGAAGGGGACTAGAAACGGGCGAGCAGTACTTC. Translating gives CASGRGLETGEQYF.

Ten or more counts support this clonotype. This chain joins TRBV7-9 and TRBJ1-1, with TRBD1 identical over 8 bases. CDR1 and CDR2 (germline): SEHNR, FQNEAQ (reference sequence). Trimming at V came to 0 bases and at J to 4 bases, leaving 13 bases not matched to a gene. CDR3 length equals 18 residues. DNA for the CDR3: TGTGCCAGCAGCTTAGCTGCCAGGGGGCGCGCCCGGAGCACTGAAGCTTTCTTT. Translated, it gives CASSLAARGRARSTEAFF.

The rearrangement joins TRBV28 to TRBJ2-2, with TRBD1 identical over 9 bases. The germline CDR1 and CDR2 sequences are MDHEN and SYDVKM. The CDR3 spans 15 residues. V shed 6 bases and J 7 bases; nucleotides not matched to a gene: 9. The CDR3 region is CASRQRDRESGELFF. CDR3 DNA: TGTGCCAGCAGACAACGGGACAGGGAAAGCGGGGAGCTGTTTTTT. Full variable domain (rest looked up from reference TRBV28 and TRBJ2-2): DVKVTQSSRYLVKRTGEKVFLECVQDMDHENMFWYRQDPGLGLRLIYFSYDVKMKEKGDIPEGYSVSREKKERFSLILESASTNQTSMYLCASRQRDRESGELFFGEGSRLTVL.

This clonotype was found many times. V gene TRBV7-9 combines with J gene TRBJ2-1; D is unclear. The V end was cut by 1 base, the J end by 6 bases, with 19 bases between. The CDR3 has 17 residues. Germline V CDR1 and CDR2: SEHNR, FQNEAQ (reference sequence). CDR3 protein: CASSLVPTGRNSNEQFF. DNA of the CDR3: TGTGCCAGCAGCTTAGTCCCGACCGGACGGAACTCCAATGAGCAGTTCTTC.

The chain recombines TRBV12-3 or TRBV12-4 with TRBJ2-1; the D gene is possibly TRBD2 (6 bases). The CDR3 is made up of 14 amino acids. Trimming removed 4 bases at V and 13 bases at J, with 20 bases between. The chain's CDR3 is CASSSEWLASHQFF. The DNA of the CDR3 is TGTGCCAGCAGTTCAGAGTGGCTAGCGAGTCACCAGTTCTTC.

There are many counts of this clonotype. V is TRBV3-1 and J is TRBJ1-1; maybe TRBD1 (6 bases). The germline gives CDR1 LGHDT, CDR2 YNNKEL (reference sequence). The CDR3 runs to 14 residues. V was shortened by 7 bases and J by 2 bases, with 14 bases between the two germline ends. Written as DNA, the CDR3 is TGTGCCAGCAACTACGGGACACGCAACACTGAAGCTTTCTTT. Its translation is CASNYGTRNTEAFF.

V and J are TRBV18 and TRBJ1-1, with a possible D match to TRBD1 (5 bases). The CDR3 length is 13 residues. Between the trimmed V and J ends, which lost 4 bases and 6 bases, there was a span of 12 bases. Germline CDR1 KGHSH, CDR2 LQKENI. Here the CDR3 DNA reads TGTGCCAGCTCACGGGGCTCCAATTCTGAAGCTTTCTTT. This sequence encodes CASSRGSNSEAFF.

The chain carries TRBV18 and TRBJ2-1; 10 bases are a match to TRBD2. V gave up 2 bases and J gave up 3 bases; unmatched junction bases: 7. The CDR3 covers 17 residues. Germline V lookup: CDR1 KGHSH, CDR2 LQKENI. The CDR3 nucleotides are TGTGCCAGCTCACCATCTACCGGACTAGCGGTCTACAATGAGCAGTTCTTC. Translation: CASSPSTGLAVYNEQFF.

J is TRBJ2-3 and V is TRBV18; TRBD1 might be the D (6 bases). The V end lost 2 bases, the J end lost 2 bases, and 17 bases lay between the germline ends. This CDR3 has 17 amino acids. Germline V lookup: CDR1 KGHSH, CDR2 LQKENI. CDR3 in DNA: TGTGCCAGCTCACCAGGCCTCCCGGGACAAAACACAGATACGCAGTATTTT. This translates into CASSPGLPGQNTDTQYF.